The present T cell receptor (beta chain) was sequenced within a study of T cells in narcolepsy. This clone has only a few counts. Clones were sequenced by immunoSEQ multiplex PCR, and TCRdb holds only the in-frame ones, with some missing. In the table there are about 30,000 clones, roughly four fifths of which are singletons. The receptor's source is a human donor with narcolepsy. The source material was CD45RA- memory CD4+ T cells from PBMCs.

The CDR3 is CASSKGGGGTYEQYF. The CDR3 bases are TGCGCCAGCAGCAAAGGGGGGGGCGGTACCTACGAGCAGTACTTC. The V and J genes are TRBV4-1 and TRBJ2-7, with D perhaps TRBD2 (7 bases). V was pared by 5 bases and J by 2 bases, with 16 bases between. The length of the CDR3 is 15 residues. Looked up from germline, CDR1 is MGHRA and CDR2 is YSYEKL.